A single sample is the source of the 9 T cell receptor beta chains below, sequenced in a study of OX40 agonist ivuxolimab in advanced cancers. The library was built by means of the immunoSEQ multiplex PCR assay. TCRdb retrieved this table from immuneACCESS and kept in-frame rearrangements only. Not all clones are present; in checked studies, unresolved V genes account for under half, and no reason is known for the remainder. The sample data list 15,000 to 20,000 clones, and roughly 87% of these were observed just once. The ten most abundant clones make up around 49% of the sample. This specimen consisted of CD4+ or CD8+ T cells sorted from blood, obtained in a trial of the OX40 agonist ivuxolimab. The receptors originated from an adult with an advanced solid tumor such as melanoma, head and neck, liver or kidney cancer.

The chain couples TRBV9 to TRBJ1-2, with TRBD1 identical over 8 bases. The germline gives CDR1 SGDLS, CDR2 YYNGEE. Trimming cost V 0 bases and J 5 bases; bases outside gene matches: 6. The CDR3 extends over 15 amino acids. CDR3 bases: TGTGCCAGCAGCGTAGAGGCAGGGGGCTGGTATGGCTACACCTTC. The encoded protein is CASSVEAGGWYGYTF.

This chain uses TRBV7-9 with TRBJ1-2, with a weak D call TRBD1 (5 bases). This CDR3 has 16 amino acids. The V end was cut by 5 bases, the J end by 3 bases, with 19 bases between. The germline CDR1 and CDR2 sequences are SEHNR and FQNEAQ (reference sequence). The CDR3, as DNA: TGTGCCAGCAGCCATACCGGACAAGGCGACTACTATGGCTACACCTTC. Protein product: CASSHTGQGDYYGYTF.

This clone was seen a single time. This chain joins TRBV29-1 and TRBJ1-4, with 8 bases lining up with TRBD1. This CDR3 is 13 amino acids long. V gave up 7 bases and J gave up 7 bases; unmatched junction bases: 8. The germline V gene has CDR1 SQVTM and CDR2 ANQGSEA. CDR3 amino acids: CSAKGQGGEKLFF. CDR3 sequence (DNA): TGCAGCGCTAAAGGACAGGGAGGTGAAAAACTGTTTTTT.

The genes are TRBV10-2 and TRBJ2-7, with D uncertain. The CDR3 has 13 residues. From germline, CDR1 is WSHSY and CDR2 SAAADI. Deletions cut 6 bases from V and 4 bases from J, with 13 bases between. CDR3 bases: TGCGCCAGCAGGGACCTCCTGCCTTACGAGCAGTACTTC. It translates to CASRDLLPYEQYF.

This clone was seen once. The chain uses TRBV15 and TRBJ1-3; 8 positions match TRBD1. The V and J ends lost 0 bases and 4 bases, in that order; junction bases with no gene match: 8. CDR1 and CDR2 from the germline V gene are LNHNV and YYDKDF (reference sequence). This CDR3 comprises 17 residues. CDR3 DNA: TGTGCCACCAGCAGAGATCAGACAGGGGAGACAGGAAACACCATATATTTT. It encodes CATSRDQTGETGNTIYF.

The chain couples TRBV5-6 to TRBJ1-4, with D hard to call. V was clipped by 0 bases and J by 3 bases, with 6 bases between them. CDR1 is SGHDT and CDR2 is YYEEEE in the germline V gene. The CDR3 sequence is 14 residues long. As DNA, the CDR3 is TGTGCCAGCAGCTTGGGTTTTCCTAATGAAAAACTGTTTTTT. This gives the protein CASSLGFPNEKLFF.

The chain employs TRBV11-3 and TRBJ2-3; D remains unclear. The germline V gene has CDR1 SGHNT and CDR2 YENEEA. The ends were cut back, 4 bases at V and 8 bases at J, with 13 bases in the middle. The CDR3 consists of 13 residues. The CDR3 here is CASSSSTPGTQYF. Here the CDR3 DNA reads TGTGCCAGCAGCTCCAGTACCCCGGGTACGCAGTATTTT.

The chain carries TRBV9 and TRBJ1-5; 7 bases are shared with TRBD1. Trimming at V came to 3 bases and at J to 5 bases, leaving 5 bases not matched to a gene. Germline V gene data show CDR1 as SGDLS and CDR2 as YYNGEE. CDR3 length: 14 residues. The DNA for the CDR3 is TGTGCCAGCAGCGGACAGGGAGGTGATCAGCCCCAGCATTTT. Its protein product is CASSGQGGDQPQHF.

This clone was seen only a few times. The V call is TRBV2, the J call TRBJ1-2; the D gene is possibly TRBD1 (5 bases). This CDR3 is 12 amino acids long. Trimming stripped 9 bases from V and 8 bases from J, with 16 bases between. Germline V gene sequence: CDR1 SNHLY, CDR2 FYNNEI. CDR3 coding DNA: TGTGCCAGTTTTCTGGGGGGATTGGGCTACACCTTC. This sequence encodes CASFLGGLGYTF.